The source of this TCR beta chain is a study of OX40 agonist ivuxolimab in advanced cancers. The protocol was immunoSEQ multiplex PCR, while the TCRdb copy is restricted to in-frame clones and leaves out a portion. There are tens of thousands of clones in the sample; approximately 86% occur only once, and about 0.6% lies in the top ten. The sequence was obtained from an adult with an advanced solid tumor such as melanoma, head and neck, liver or kidney cancer. This sample comprised CD4+ or CD8+ T cells sorted from blood, obtained in a trial of the OX40 agonist ivuxolimab.

CDR3 in amino acids: CASSLLATGDYGYTF. In DNA, the CDR3 is TGCGCCAGCAGCCTCCTTGCTACAGGGGACTATGGCTACACCTTC. This rearrangement joins TRBV5-1 to TRBJ1-2; 7 positions agree with TRBD1. With V trimmed by 4 bases and J by 3 bases, 9 bases remained unmatched. The CDR3 loop spans 15 amino acids. The germline gives CDR1 SGHRS, CDR2 YFSETQ.